This entry lists 30 T cell receptor beta chains sequenced from one sample in a study of blood T cell repertoires in COVID-19. Clones were sequenced by immunoSEQ multiplex PCR, and TCRdb holds only the in-frame ones, with some missing. The sample lists more than 120,000 clones; about 91% were seen once. The specimen sequenced was peripheral blood. These receptor sequences come from a human donor in a cohort sampled during active COVID-19.

The chain employs TRBV3-1 (or the pseudogene TRBV3-2) and TRBJ2-1; the D gene is possibly TRBD1 (6 bases). Germline-derived CDR1 and CDR2 are LGHDT and YNNKEL (reference sequence). V shed 10 bases and J shed 8 bases, with 21 bases lying between them. This CDR3 spans 14 amino acids. The CDR3 loop reads CATTGPSRFDEQFF. The CDR3 DNA follows: TGTGCCACTACAGGGCCGTCTCGTTTCGATGAGCAGTTCTTC.

J is TRBJ1-4 and V is TRBV6-6; the D is unclear. This CDR3 is built from 15 residues. V lost 2 bases and J lost 1, with 8 bases in between. Germline V lookup: CDR1 MNHNY, CDR2 SVGAGI (reference sequence). The CDR3: CASSYPRITNEKLFF. CDR3 sequence (DNA): TGTGCCAGCAGTTACCCGAGAATAACTAATGAAAAACTGTTTTTT.

The rearrangement joins TRBV19 to TRBJ2-1; 14 bases are a match to TRBD2. CDR1 LNHDA and CDR2 SQIVND come from the germline V gene (reference sequence). Trimming at V came to 10 bases and at J to 0 bases, leaving 11 bases not matched to a gene. This CDR3 spans 18 amino acids. CDR3 DNA: TGTGCCACCGGCCAGACTAGCGGGGGGGGAAGCTCCTACAATGAGCAGTTCTTC. Protein product: CATGQTSGGGSSYNEQFF. The whole variable domain, remainder taken from reference TRBV19 and TRBJ2-1, is DGGITQSPKYLFRKEGQNVTLSCEQNLNHDAMYWYRQDPGQGLRLIYYSQIVNDFQKGDIAEGYSVSREKKESFPLTVTSAQKNPTAFYLCATGQTSGGGSSYNEQFFGPGTRLTVL.

The CDR3 spells CASSAGTSGYEQFF. CDR3 bases: TGTGCCAGCAGCGCCGGGACTAGCGGCTATGAGCAGTTCTTC. The V call is TRBV9, the J call TRBJ2-1, with TRBD2 matching over 11 bases. This CDR3 contains 14 residues. Germline CDR1 is SGDLS and CDR2 is YYNGEE. The ends lost 3 bases at V and 8 bases at J; junction bases unmatched: 4.

J is TRBJ1-5 and V is TRBV7-8; 8 bases align to TRBD1. This CDR3 region has 17 residues. V shed 2 bases, J shed 2 bases, and the junction held 8 bases outside the gene matches. CDR1 is SGHVS and CDR2 is FQNEAQ in the germline V gene. The CDR3 here is CASSLLTGVIGNQPQHF. As DNA, the CDR3 is TGTGCCAGCAGCTTATTGACAGGGGTGATAGGCAATCAGCCCCAGCATTTT. Full variable domain (missing parts from reference TRBV7-8 and TRBJ1-5): GAGVSQSPRYKVAKRGQDVALRCDPISGHVSLFWYQQALGQGPEFLTYFQNEAQLDKSGLPSDRFFAERPEGSVSTLKIQRTQQEDSAVYLCASSLLTGVIGNQPQHFGDGTRLSIL.

This chain links TRBV18 with TRBJ2-3; 12 bases line up with TRBD2. Per the germline V gene, CDR1 is KGHSH and CDR2 is LQKENI. CDR3 length: 17 amino acids. Trimming removed 3 bases from V and 1 base from J; junction bases left unmatched: 5. This CDR3 reads CASSPGTSGSGTDTQYF. In DNA, the CDR3 is TGTGCCAGCTCACCGGGGACTAGCGGGTCTGGCACAGATACGCAGTATTTT.

The chain is built from TRBV3-1 (or the pseudogene TRBV3-2) and TRBJ2-5; TRBD2 aligns across 12 bases. V lost 4 bases and J lost 4; bases outside the gene matches: 16. The CDR3 is made up of 19 amino acids. CDR1 and CDR2 (germline): LGHDT, YNNKEL (reference sequence). The DNA for the CDR3 is TGTGCCAGCAGCCTCCTAATTAGGGCTAGCGGGGGGGCCTTAGAGACCCAGTACTTC. It encodes CASSLLIRASGGALETQYF.

The chain links TRBV6-6 to TRBJ1-2; 8 bases are a match to TRBD1. Unmatched junction bases numbered 6, after V lost 6 bases and J lost 6 bases. The germline gives CDR1 MNHNY, CDR2 SVGAGI (reference sequence). The CDR3 sequence is 13 residues long. CDR3 in amino acids: CASSLAGGDGYTF. The CDR3 region has the DNA TGTGCCAGCAGCCTTGCAGGGGGCGATGGCTACACCTTC.

The chain carries TRBV6-5 and TRBJ2-5; D perhaps matches TRBD2 (6 bases). Trimming removed 6 bases from V and 9 bases from J, with 14 bases in between. Germline assignment: CDR1 MNHEY and CDR2 SVGAGI. There are 12 residues in the CDR3. The CDR3 here is CASSPGGSAQYF. The DNA of the CDR3 is TGTGCCAGCAGCCCCGGAGGGTCGGCCCAGTACTTC.

The chain couples TRBV6-1 to TRBJ1-6; D is uncertain. V gave up 1 base and J gave up 13 bases, with 11 bases separating them. This CDR3 is 13 amino acids long. The germline CDR1 and CDR2 sequences are MNHNS and SASEGT. CDR3 region: CASSEVNRGPLHF. The CDR3 nucleotides are TGTGCCAGCAGTGAAGTAAACCGAGGGCCCCTCCACTTT.

This chain uses TRBV7-9 with TRBJ2-7; the match to TRBD1 covers 10 bases. The CDR3 is 15 amino acids. The germline CDR1 and CDR2 sequences are SEHNR and FQNEAQ (reference sequence). Trimming cost V 1 base and J 3 bases; bases outside gene matches: 3. The CDR3 region has the DNA TGTGCCAGCAGCTTAGGGGACAGGGGAATCTACGAGCAGTACTTC. Its translation: CASSLGDRGIYEQYF.

The chain joins TRBV6-5 to TRBJ1-3; 7 positions agree with TRBD1. Germline V gene data show CDR1 as MNHEY and CDR2 as SVGAGI. With 7 bases clipped from V and 2 bases from J, the junction kept 5 bases outside the gene matches. The CDR3 runs to 14 residues. CDR3 DNA sequence: TGTGCCAGCAAACAGGGGACGACTGGAAACACCATATATTTT. Translating gives CASKQGTTGNTIYF.

J is TRBJ2-7 and V is TRBV2, with 10 bases that match TRBD1. The V and J ends lost 8 bases and 4 bases, in that order; junction bases with no gene match: 2. Germline-derived CDR1 and CDR2 are SNHLY and FYNNEI. CDR3 length equals 12 residues. The CDR3 loop reads CASGDRGYEQYF. The CDR3 DNA is TGTGCCAGCGGGGACAGGGGATACGAGCAGTACTTC.

On this clone: The same CDR3 can be traced to other DNA sequences in this sample. CDR3 sequence: CASSLQGATEAFF. In nucleotides, the CDR3 is TGTGCCAGCAGTTTACAGGGGGCCACTGAAGCTTTCTTT. The chain combines TRBV6-5 with TRBJ1-1, with TRBD1 matching 9 bases. CDR1 and CDR2 (germline): MNHEY, SVGAGI. After removal of 4 bases from V and 4 bases from J, the junction contained 1 base not matched to a gene. The CDR3 contains 13 residues.

J is TRBJ1-1 and V is TRBV12-5; D remains unclear. Trimming shortened V by 7 bases and J by 7 bases, and 16 bases separated the two germline ends. CDR1 is LGHNT, CDR2 FRNRAP, per germline. The CDR3 sequence is 13 residues long. The CDR3, as DNA: TGTGCTAGTGCCCTCTACCTTGGAGGTGAAGCTTTCTTT. Its translation is CASALYLGGEAFF.

This clone came up a few times. V usage is TRBV7-9 and J usage is TRBJ1-1; D is perhaps TRBD1 (5 bases). Per germline, CDR1 SEHNR and CDR2 FQNEAQ (reference sequence). CDR3 length equals 15 residues. V lost 11 bases and J lost 0, with 19 bases in between. The CDR3 sequence is CASSGGLSLNTEAFF. Here the CDR3 DNA reads TGTGCCTCATCCGGGGGATTAAGTTTGAACACTGAAGCTTTCTTT.

This rearrangement joins TRBV19 to TRBJ2-7; weak D call: TRBD1 (6 bases). Per germline, CDR1 LNHDA and CDR2 SQIVND (reference sequence). The CDR3 consists of 17 residues. Trimming removed 1 base from V and 3 bases from J, with 19 bases in between. In DNA form, the CDR3 reads TGTGCCAGTAGTATAGGGGGGACATCCGAAATCCGCTACGAGCAGTACTTC. Amino acid sequence: CASSIGGTSEIRYEQYF.

The V call is TRBV9, the J call TRBJ1-6; TRBD1 is a possible D gene (5 bases). Trimming stripped 2 bases from V and 5 bases from J, with 14 bases between. Germline V lookup: CDR1 SGDLS, CDR2 YYNGEE. The CDR3 loop spans 16 amino acids. CDR3 loop: CASSVWDGGHNSPLHF. CDR3 DNA sequence: TGTGCCAGCAGCGTGTGGGACGGAGGGCATAATTCACCCCTCCACTTT.

This rearrangement joins TRBV10-3 to TRBJ2-5; a weak D match, TRBD1 (5 bases). CDR3 size: 14 residues. Trimming took off 2 bases at V and 5 bases at J, with 12 bases between the two ends. Germline V gives CDR1 ENHRY, CDR2 SYGVKD. The CDR3 here is CAISEEYYRETQYF. The CDR3 DNA reads as TGTGCCATCAGTGAGGAGTATTACAGGGAGACCCAGTACTTC.

This sequence joins TRBV2 and TRBJ1-2; D perhaps matches TRBD1 (6 bases). This CDR3 has 14 residues. Trimming removed 1 base from V and 4 bases from J, with 10 bases in between. The germline gives CDR1 SNHLY, CDR2 FYNNEI. CDR3 in DNA: TGTGCCAGCAGTGAAGACAGGGCCACCTATGGCTACACCTTC. Amino acids: CASSEDRATYGYTF.

This clone was seen just once. The chain couples TRBV5-1 to TRBJ2-2, with a weak D call TRBD2 (5 bases). Trimming took off 0 bases at V and 2 bases at J, with 8 bases between the two ends. This CDR3 region has 15 residues. Germline CDR1 reads SGHRS; CDR2 reads YFSETQ. The CDR3 sequence is CASSLDSGNTGELFF. The CDR3 DNA reads TGCGCCAGCAGCTTGGATTCGGGAAACACCGGGGAGCTGTTTTTT.

The rearrangement uses TRBV7-2 and TRBJ2-3; possible D gene TRBD2, 6 bases. V gave up 1 base and J gave up 0 bases, with 11 bases separating them. Germline-derived CDR1 and CDR2 are SGHTA and FQGNSA. The CDR3 loop spans 16 amino acids. CDR3: CASSLVGGISTDTQYF. CDR3 bases: TGTGCCAGCAGCTTAGTCGGCGGGATCAGCACAGATACGCAGTATTTT.

The chain couples TRBV11-2 to TRBJ1-5, with D possibly being TRBD1 (6 bases). The CDR3 sequence is 14 residues long. CDR1 is SGHAT and CDR2 is FQNNGV in the germline V gene. With 5 bases removed from V and 4 bases from J, the gap between germline ends came to 12 bases. The CDR3 is CASSTGLGNQPQHF. The CDR3 region has the DNA TGTGCCAGCAGCACAGGGTTAGGGAATCAGCCCCAGCATTTT.

V usage is TRBV2 and J usage is TRBJ2-5; the match to TRBD2 covers 10 bases. CDR3 length: 17 amino acids. J was trimmed by 4 bases and V by 8 bases; bases with no gene match: 16. The germline CDR1 and CDR2 sequences are SNHLY and FYNNEI. The CDR3 sequence is CASPRGKAGGPGETQYF. The CDR3, as DNA: TGTGCCAGCCCGAGGGGAAAAGCGGGGGGGCCGGGAGAGACCCAGTACTTC.

This rearrangement joins TRBV27 to TRBJ2-3; no firm D call. Germline CDR1 is MNHEY and CDR2 is SMNVEV (reference sequence). This CDR3 contains 14 residues. Trimming pared 5 bases from V and 5 bases from J, leaving 14 bases between. The CDR3, as DNA: TGTGCCAGCAGTCCATACCGCCCGGGAGATACGCAGTATTTT. As protein: CASSPYRPGDTQYF.

The chain combines TRBV15 with TRBJ2-7, with TRBD1 identical over 8 bases. Trimming took 2 bases from V and 4 from J; bases not matched to a gene: 4. Looked up from germline, CDR1 is LNHNV and CDR2 is YYDKDF (reference sequence). CDR3 size: 14 residues. The DNA for the CDR3 is TGTGCCACCAGCAGAACCGGGACAGGATACGAGCAGTACTTC. Residues: CATSRTGTGYEQYF.

The V and J genes are TRBV5-1 and TRBJ1-3; D is ambiguous. The CDR3 has 16 amino acids. V lost 3 bases and J 0 bases, leaving 13 bases between the germline ends. The V gene's germline CDR1 is SGHRS and CDR2 YFSETQ. CDR3 coding DNA: TGCGCCAGCAGCTCCCGGAACAGCAACTCTGGAAACACCATATATTTT. Translating it yields CASSSRNSNSGNTIYF.

This chain uses TRBV4-1 with TRBJ2-5; D perhaps matches TRBD1 (6 bases). CDR3 length: 15 amino acids. V lost 2 bases and J 3 bases, leaving 13 bases between the germline ends. Per the germline V gene, CDR1 is MGHRA and CDR2 is YSYEKL. Here the CDR3 DNA reads TGCGCCAGCAGCCAAACTATGGACAGTAAAGAGACCCAGTACTTC. Translation: CASSQTMDSKETQYF.

As for this clone: Distinct nucleotide sequences in the sample also encode this CDR3. V usage is TRBV11-2 and J usage is TRBJ1-2; 8 bases are shared with TRBD1. CDR3 length equals 13 residues. The ends lost 5 bases at V and 7 bases at J; junction bases unmatched: 6. Germline-derived CDR1 and CDR2 are SGHAT and FQNNGV. In DNA, the CDR3 is TGTGCCAGCAGCACAAGGACAGGGATTGGCTACACCTTC. It specifies CASSTRTGIGYTF.

The chain combines TRBV11-1 with TRBJ2-7, with TRBD2 identical over 9 bases. Germline V CDR1 and CDR2: SGHAT, FQDESV (reference sequence). The CDR3 extends over 14 amino acids. Unmatched junction bases numbered 7, after V lost 6 bases and J lost 4 bases. Here the CDR3 DNA reads TGTGCCAGCAGTCAGACCAGCGGGGGGTACGAGCAGTACTTC. Protein: CASSQTSGGYEQYF.